This T cell receptor beta chain stems from a study of cytomegalovirus exposure and HLA in healthy donors. Across the study: Out of 150 million to 200 million T cells, an earlier analysis found more than 95 million unique TCR beta sequences in total. Among approximately 390 genotyped donors, approximately 80% fell in the Caucasian-associated ancestry cluster.

The CDR3 covers 18 residues. The germline V gene has CDR1 SGDLS and CDR2 YYNGEE. Losses at the gene ends were 4 bases for V and 4 bases for J; bases not matched to a gene: 19. General study findings and limits: V segments that were indistinguishable, TRBV6-2 and TRBV6-3 among them, were omitted from analysis. Earlier findings revealed that most TCR beta V segments proved productive either about 87% or about 30% of the time.

With regard to this clone: Its matching antigen is unknown.

Primers included in the PCR were 60 Vbeta and 13 Jbeta primers. The repertoire was sequenced with immunoSEQ multiplex PCR; TCRdb's copy has only in-frame clones and lacks some. Of tens of thousands of clones in the sample, 74% were seen once. The sequencing sample was made of PBMCs. V usage is TRBV9 and J usage is TRBJ2-5; 7 bases are shared with TRBD1. The clonotype originates from a man younger than 45 in good health and CMV-seronegative. This chain's CDR3 is CASSPDRTGLGIRETQYF. Written as DNA, the CDR3 is TGTGCCAGCAGCCCAGATCGGACAGGTCTCGGGATACGAGAGACCCAGTACTTC.